The clone carrying this TCR beta chain showed up just a few times. The source of the sample is a study of CD8 T cells in ankylosing spondylitis. Each CDR3 protein gets one entry after TCRdb re-called the 5' RACE reads with MiXCR. The sample includes some 270,000 distinct CDR3 sequences, around 32% of them seen just once. The TCR was taken from a male donor with ankylosing spondylitis or in good health (not recorded which). Sequencing input: blood, either unsorted or a sorted T cell fraction (not recorded which).

The CDR3 region is CSAREFSWPSNQPQHF. As DNA, the CDR3 is TGCAGTGCCCGGGAGTTTTCGTGGCCTAGCAATCAGCCCCAGCATTTT. The genes are TRBV20-1 and TRBJ1-5, with unresolved D. Germline V gene sequence: CDR1 DFQATT, CDR2 SNEGSKA (reference sequence). The V and J ends lost 6 bases and 0 bases respectively, with 18 bases between them. The CDR3 is made up of 16 amino acids.